These T cell receptor beta chains were read from a single sample in a study of blood T cell repertoires in COVID-19. Assay: immunoSEQ multiplex PCR; the TCRdb copy retains only in-frame clones and omits some. The table has some 360,000 clones, 88% seen once. The sample taken for sequencing was PBMCs or T cells enriched from blood (not recorded which). These receptors originate from a woman in her twenties or thirties who had been exposed to COVID-19. CDR3s include the opening cysteine and the closing phenylalanine or tryptophan. A D gene is named only where the DNA matches it firmly. Size tells how often a clone was seen (once, few, many) or the class of an expanded clone, and some rows leave it out.

length | J | size | V | D | DNA | CDR3
15 | TRBJ2-7 | NA | TRBV5-6 | TRBD2 | TGTGCCAGCAGAAAATTAGCGGGGGTTTTCTACGAGCAGTACTTC | CASRKLAGVFYEQYF
15 | TRBJ2-3 | NA | TRBV28 | TRBD2 | TGTGCCAGCAGTTCCCGGGAGGGGGTAGGAGATACGCAGTATTTT | CASSSREGVGDTQYF
15 | TRBJ2-2 | NA | TRBV11-1 | NA | TGTGCCAGCAGCTTAGACCAGGGGACGACCGGGGAGCTGTTTTTT | CASSLDQGTTGELFF
13 | TRBJ2-7 | NA | TRBV3-1/TRBV3-2 | TRBD1 | TGTGCCAGCAGCCAACAGGGGGCCGGCGAGCAGTACTTC | CASSQQGAGEQYF
15 | TRBJ2-1 | NA | TRBV10-1 | NA | TGCGCCAGCAGTGATGCCGGAGATATGTGGAATGAGCAGTTCTTC | CASSDAGDMWNEQFF
14 | TRBJ1-2 | once | TRBV28 | NA | TGTGCCAGCAAGCCCCCGGGGGAAAACTATGGCTACACCTTC | CASKPPGENYGYTF
15 | TRBJ2-1 | NA | TRBV28 | TRBD1 | TGTGCCAGCAGTCCGACAGGGCCTACCTACAATGAGCAGTTCTTC | CASSPTGPTYNEQFF
16 | TRBJ1-1 | NA | TRBV15 | TRBD1 | TGTGCCACCAGCAGAGGGACAGGGGGCCGAAACACTGAAGCTTTCTTT | CATSRGTGGRNTEAFF
12 | TRBJ2-7 | NA | TRBV3-1/TRBV3-2 | NA | TGTGCCAGCTCCCAACGAGCCTACGAGCAGTACTTC | CASSQRAYEQYF
15 | TRBJ2-1 | NA | TRBV21-1 | NA | TGTGCCAGCAGCAAAGGCTGGGCCTCCTACAATGAGCAGTTCTTC | CASSKGWASYNEQFF
14 | TRBJ1-1 | NA | TRBV10-3 | NA | TGTGCCATCAGTGAGGGACAGATCGGCCCTGGAGCTTTCTTT | CAISEGQIGPGAFF
15 | TRBJ2-1 | NA | TRBV7-6 | TRBD2 | TGTGCCAGCAGCCGACTAGCGGGAGACTACAATGAGCAGTTCTTC | CASSRLAGDYNEQFF
15 | TRBJ2-7 | NA | TRBV11-2 | NA | TGTGCCAGCAGCTTAGGGATGGACAGCTCCTACGAGCAGTACTTC | CASSLGMDSSYEQYF
14 | TRBJ1-4 | NA | TRBV7-9 | TRBD1 | TGTGCCAGCAGCCCGGGACAGGAGCTTGAAAAACTGTTTTTT | CASSPGQELEKLFF
14 | TRBJ1-2 | NA | TRBV18 | TRBD1 | TGTGCCAGCTCACCTGGACAGGGCGGCTATGGCTACACCTTC | CASSPGQGGYGYTF
14 | TRBJ2-7 | NA | TRBV6-5 | NA | TGTGCCAGCCCCGGACAGTCCTTCTCCTACGAGCAGTACTTC | CASPGQSFSYEQYF
14 | TRBJ1-2 | NA | TRBV5-1 | NA | TGCGCCAGCAGCTGGAACAGGGAGTCCTATGGCTACACCTTC | CASSWNRESYGYTF
15 | TRBJ1-4 | NA | TRBV5-1 | NA | TGCGCCAGCAGCCCTGACCAAGGGGTGGATGAAAAACTGTTTTTT | CASSPDQGVDEKLFF
13 | TRBJ2-7 | NA | TRBV18 | NA | TGTGCCAGCTCACCAGGGAGAGGGCTCGAGCAGTACTTC | CASSPGRGLEQYF
15 | TRBJ2-7 | once | TRBV11-2 | TRBD2 | TGTGCCAGCAGCTCCCTCCGGGACTACCCCTACGAGCAGTACTTC | CASSSLRDYPYEQYF
16 | TRBJ2-3 | NA | TRBV7-3 | NA | TGTGCCAGCAGCACTAACGGGCGGACTAGCACAGATACGCAGTATTTT | CASSTNGRTSTDTQYF
21 | TRBJ2-7 | NA | TRBV21-1 | NA | TGTGCCAGCAGCAATATCAAAGCTTCCGGGCGGGATCAGGTAATAGAATACGAGCAGTACTTC | CASSNIKASGRDQVIEYEQYF
13 | TRBJ2-7 | NA | TRBV5-1 | TRBD1 | TGCGCCAGCAGCTTGAGGGGGCCGGACGAGCAGTACTTC | CASSLRGPDEQYF
13 | TRBJ2-1 | NA | TRBV7-3 | NA | TGTGCCAGCAGCCGGAAAGCGGAGACAGAGCAGTTCTTC | CASSRKAETEQFF
16 | TRBJ2-7 | NA | TRBV5-5 | TRBD2 | TGTGCCAGCAGCTCCGGACTAGCGGGAGTACTCTACGAGCAGTACTTC | CASSSGLAGVLYEQYF
14 | TRBJ2-1 | NA | TRBV10-3 | TRBD1 | TGTGCCATCAGGGGGGACAGCTCCTACAATGAGCAGTTCTTC | CAIRGDSSYNEQFF
13 | TRBJ1-1 | NA | TRBV3-1/TRBV3-2 | NA | TGTGCCAGCAGGGGACCAGGAGGGGGGGTAGCTTTCTTT | CASRGPGGGVAFF
18 | TRBJ2-1 | NA | TRBV11-2 | TRBD2 | TGTGCCAGCAGCCATCCCCCAAAGACTAGCGGGAGGGTGAATGAGCAGTTCTTC | CASSHPPKTSGRVNEQFF
15 | TRBJ2-7 | NA | TRBV12-5 | TRBD1 | TGTGCTAGTGGACTGGGACAGGGGGTGTCCTACGAGCAGTACTTC | CASGLGQGVSYEQYF
13 | TRBJ1-5 | few | TRBV5-6 | NA | TGTGCCAGCAGCTCGGGATTCAATCAGCCCCAGCATTTT | CASSSGFNQPQHF
16 | TRBJ2-7 | NA | TRBV19 | NA | TGTGCCAGTAGGGGTCCGGGGGTGGCCGACTCCTACGAGCAGTACTTC | CASRGPGVADSYEQYF
14 | TRBJ1-2 | NA | TRBV27 | NA | TGTGCCAGCAGTTTTCGACAGCCCGGATATGGCTACACCTTC | CASSFRQPGYGYTF
13 | TRBJ2-1 | few | TRBV29-1 | NA | TGCAGCGCCGAACGCGGAGTTTACAATGAGCAGTTCTTC | CSAERGVYNEQFF